The 13 T cell receptor beta chains below were found in one sample sequenced in a study of blood T cell repertoires in COVID-19. Clones were sequenced by immunoSEQ multiplex PCR, and TCRdb holds only the in-frame ones, with some missing. The data hold some 40,000 clones, with around four fifths observed a single time. Sequencing was carried out using peripheral blood. These receptor sequences come from an elderly man with active or convalescent COVID-19.

This clone appeared a few times. This sequence joins TRBV27 and TRBJ2-3; TRBD1 is a possible D gene (6 bases). CDR1 and CDR2 from the germline V gene are MNHEY and SMNVEV (reference sequence). Trimming pared 4 bases from V and 2 bases from J, leaving 13 bases between. This CDR3 spans 15 amino acids. CDR3 region: CASSSQGGNTDTQYF. In nucleotides, the CDR3 is TGTGCCAGCAGTTCACAGGGTGGGAACACAGATACGCAGTATTTT.

J is TRBJ2-3 and V is TRBV29-1, with 14 nucleotides matching TRBD2. Germline values: CDR1 SQVTM, CDR2 ANQGSEA. J lost 4 bases, V lost 7 bases, and 16 bases had no gene match. This CDR3 spans 18 amino acids. The CDR3 DNA is TGCAGCGCCAAGGGGACTAGCGGGAGTGGGGGACAATCAGATACGCAGTATTTT. It codes for CSAKGTSGSGGQSDTQYF.

This chain uses TRBV6-2 or TRBV6-3 with TRBJ1-2; 11 positions match TRBD1. J lost 5 bases, V lost 0 bases, and 5 bases had no gene match. The CDR3 length is 16 residues. From germline, CDR1 is MNHEY and CDR2 SVGEGT. The CDR3 DNA reads TGTGCCAGCAGTTACTCCGGGACAGGGGGTTATTATGGCTACACCTTC. Amino acids: CASSYSGTGGYYGYTF.

The chain recombines TRBV14 with TRBJ1-1; D uncertain. V lost 4 bases to trimming and J lost 6 bases, with 15 bases between them. The germline gives CDR1 SGHDN, CDR2 FVKESK. The CDR3 runs to 14 residues. CDR3 DNA: TGTGCCAGCAGCCCACGTCGTCGGGTCTCTGAAGCTTTCTTT. Translation gives CASSPRRRVSEAFF.

The gene calls are TRBV4-1 and TRBJ1-2, with a tentative D call TRBD1 (6 bases). V was shortened by 2 bases and J by 8 bases, with 15 bases between the two germline ends. Germline V gene sequence: CDR1 MGHRA, CDR2 YSYEKL. This CDR3 region has 14 residues. The CDR3 spells CASSQPGTPSGYTF. The CDR3 DNA is TGCGCCAGCAGCCAACCCGGGACACCGTCCGGCTACACCTTC.

A few counts support this clone. The chain carries TRBV10-3 and TRBJ2-1, with D maybe TRBD2 (5 bases). This CDR3 comprises 14 residues. Between the trimmed V and J ends, which lost 10 bases and 6 bases, there was a span of 19 bases. CDR1 is ENHRY and CDR2 is SYGVKD in the germline V gene. This CDR3 reads CATLDELGGNEQFF. CDR3 nucleotide sequence: TGTGCCACGTTGGACGAACTTGGAGGCAATGAGCAGTTCTTC.

This chain links TRBV11-2 with TRBJ2-7; TRBD1 aligns across 11 bases. The CDR3 length is 14 residues. The V gene end was trimmed by 5 bases and the J gene end by 6 bases; junction bases not matched to a gene: 6. The germline CDR1 and CDR2 sequences are SGHAT and FQNNGV. DNA for the CDR3: TGTGCCAGCAGCACGAGGACAGGGGGCCGCGAGCAGTACTTC. Protein: CASSTRTGGREQYF. The variable domain in full, completed from reference TRBV11-2 and TRBJ2-7, reads EAGVAQSPRYKIIEKRQSVAFWCNPISGHATLYWYQQILGQGPKLLIQFQNNGVVDDSQLPKDRFSAERLKGVDSTLKIQPAKLEDSAVYLCASSTRTGGREQYFGPGTRLTVT.

This sequence joins TRBV14 and TRBJ2-7, with 7 bases aligning to TRBD1. The V and J ends lost 1 base and 1 base, in that order; junction bases with no gene match: 4. The V gene's germline CDR1 is SGHDN and CDR2 FVKESK. This CDR3 has 15 amino acids. DNA for the CDR3: TGTGCCAGCAGCCAAGGGTCAGGGGGTTCCTACGAGCAGTACTTC. Translated, it gives CASSQGSGGSYEQYF.

This clone occurred a few times. The chain recombines TRBV28 with TRBJ1-5; possible D gene TRBD1, 6 bases. V lost 7 bases to trimming and J lost 4 bases, with 11 bases between them. CDR3 length: 13 amino acids. Per germline, CDR1 MDHEN and CDR2 SYDVKM. Here the CDR3 reads CASKTGSNQPQHF. The CDR3 bases are TGTGCCAGCAAAACAGGGTCAAATCAGCCCCAGCATTTT.

The rearrangement links TRBV28 to TRBJ2-7; TRBD2 agrees at 10 bases. The CDR3 contains 15 residues. Germline CDR1 MDHEN, CDR2 SYDVKM. Losses at the gene ends were 5 bases for V and 6 bases for J; bases not matched to a gene: 10. The CDR3 region has the DNA TGTGCCAGCAGTCCACGACTAGCGGGTTCCCTCGAGCAGTACTTC. Amino acids: CASSPRLAGSLEQYF.

This rearrangement joins TRBV7-6 to TRBJ2-1, with 7 bases identical to TRBD1. CDR1 and CDR2 from the germline V gene are SGHVS and FNYEAQ. The junction had 6 bases not matched to a gene; V was cut back by 2 bases and J by 8 bases. This CDR3 has 14 amino acids. CDR3 nucleotide sequence: TGTGCCAGCAGCTTAACAGGGGTTCGGGATGAGCAGTTCTTC. It codes for CASSLTGVRDEQFF.

V gene TRBV3-1 (or the pseudogene TRBV3-2) combines with J gene TRBJ2-3; 11 bases line up with TRBD2. The CDR3 spans 18 residues. Germline CDR1 and CDR2: LGHDT and YNNKEL (reference sequence). Trimming at V came to 0 bases and at J to 3 bases, leaving 8 bases not matched to a gene. This chain's CDR3 is CASSQEGLAGGGTDTQYF. The CDR3 DNA is TGTGCCAGCAGCCAAGAAGGCCTAGCGGGAGGAGGGACAGATACGCAGTATTTT.

The chain couples TRBV30 to TRBJ2-7, with a possible D match to TRBD2 (5 bases). V gave up 1 base and J gave up 3 bases, with 10 bases separating them. The CDR3 covers 13 residues. Germline assignment: CDR1 GTSNPN and CDR2 SVGIG (reference sequence). The CDR3 DNA sequence: TGTGCCTGGAGTGGAGGGCTGGGCTACGAGCAGTACTTC. Its translation is CAWSGGLGYEQYF.